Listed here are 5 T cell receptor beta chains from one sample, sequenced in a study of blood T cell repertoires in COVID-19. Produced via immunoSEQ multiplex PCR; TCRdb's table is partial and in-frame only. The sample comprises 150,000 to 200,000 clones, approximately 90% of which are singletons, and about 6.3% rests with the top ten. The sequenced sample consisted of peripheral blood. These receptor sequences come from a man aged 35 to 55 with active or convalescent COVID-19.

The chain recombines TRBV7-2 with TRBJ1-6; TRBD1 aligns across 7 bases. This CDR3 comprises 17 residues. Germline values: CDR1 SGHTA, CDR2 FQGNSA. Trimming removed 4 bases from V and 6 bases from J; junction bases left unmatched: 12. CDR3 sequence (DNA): TGTGCCAGCAGCTACGTCGCCTCAGGGGGTTTTAATTCACCCCTCCACTTT. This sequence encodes CASSYVASGGFNSPLHF.

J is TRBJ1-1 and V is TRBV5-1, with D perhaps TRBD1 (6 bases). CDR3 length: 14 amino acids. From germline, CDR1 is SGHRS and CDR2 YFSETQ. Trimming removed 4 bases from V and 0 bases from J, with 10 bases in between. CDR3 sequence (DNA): TGCGCCAGCAGCCGAGACAGGATGAACACTGAAGCTTTCTTT. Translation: CASSRDRMNTEAFF. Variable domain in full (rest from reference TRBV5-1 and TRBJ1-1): KAGVTQTPRYLIKTRGQQVTLSCSPISGHRSVSWYQQTPGQGLQFLFEYFSETQRNKGNFPGRFSGRQFSNSRSEMNVSTLELGDSALYLCASSRDRMNTEAFFGQGTRLTVV.

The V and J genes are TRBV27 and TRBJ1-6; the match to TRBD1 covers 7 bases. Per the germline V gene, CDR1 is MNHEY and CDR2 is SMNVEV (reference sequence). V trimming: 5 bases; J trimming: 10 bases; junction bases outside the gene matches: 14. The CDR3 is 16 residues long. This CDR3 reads CASSPKPGQSGSPLHF. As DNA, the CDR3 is TGTGCCAGCAGTCCAAAGCCGGGACAGAGTGGATCACCCCTCCACTTT.

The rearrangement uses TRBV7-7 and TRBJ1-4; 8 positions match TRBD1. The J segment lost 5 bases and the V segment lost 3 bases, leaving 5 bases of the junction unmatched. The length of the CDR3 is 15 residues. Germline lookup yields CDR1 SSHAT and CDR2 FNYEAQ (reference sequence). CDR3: CASSFTGGVNEKLFF. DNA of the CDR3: TGTGCCAGCAGCTTCACAGGGGGGGTGAATGAAAAACTGTTTTTT. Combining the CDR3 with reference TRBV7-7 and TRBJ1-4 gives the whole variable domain GAGVSQSPRYKVTKRGQDVTLRCDPISSHATLYWYQQALGQGPEFLTYFNYEAQPDKSGLPSDRFSAERPEGSISTLTIQRTEQRDSAMYRCASSFTGGVNEKLFFGSGTQLSVL.

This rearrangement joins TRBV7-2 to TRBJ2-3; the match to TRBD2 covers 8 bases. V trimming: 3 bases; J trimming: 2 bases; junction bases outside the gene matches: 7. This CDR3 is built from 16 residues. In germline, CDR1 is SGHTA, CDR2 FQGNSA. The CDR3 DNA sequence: TGTGCCAGCAGCTTTGATCGGGGGGGCTTCACAGATACGCAGTATTTT. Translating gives CASSFDRGGFTDTQYF.